The sequence of this T cell receptor (beta chain) was determined in a study of T cells in localized non-small cell lung cancer. Method: immunoSEQ multiplex PCR; TCRdb's copy keeps in-frame clones and lacks some. The sample carries over 30,000 clones, around 80% recorded once. The study's findings and limits: Among the tissues sampled, uninvolved adjacent lung had the highest T cell clonality, above tumor. Of the top 100 tumor clones, median 57 were in adjacent lung, about 30 among its top 100.

Turning to this clone: Its antigen is currently unknown.

Germline V CDR1 and CDR2: LGHNA, YNFKEQ. Between the trimmed V and J ends, which lost 0 bases and 1 base, there was a span of 12 bases. The CDR3 spans 16 residues. The material was peripheral blood, obtained before any cancer treatment. This TCR came from a male donor aged 60 or over with stage II squamous cell lung carcinoma. The chain employs TRBV4-2 and TRBJ1-1; D gene ambiguous. The DNA of the CDR3 is TGTGCCAGCAGCCAAGATGGGGTAAGGACGAACACTGAAGCTTTCTTT. As protein: CASSQDGVRTNTEAFF.